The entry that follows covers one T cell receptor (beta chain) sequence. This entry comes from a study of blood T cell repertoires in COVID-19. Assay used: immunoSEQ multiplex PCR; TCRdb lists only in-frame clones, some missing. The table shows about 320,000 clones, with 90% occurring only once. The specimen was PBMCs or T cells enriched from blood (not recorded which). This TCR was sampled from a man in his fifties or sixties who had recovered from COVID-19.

CDR3 amino acids: CASSRGQGKEKLFF. In DNA, the CDR3 is TGTGCCAGCAGCCGGGGACAGGGAAAAGAAAAACTGTTTTTT. This chain uses TRBV6-5 with TRBJ1-4, with TRBD1 matching 9 bases. The trim removed 6 bases at V and 8 bases at J, leaving 7 bases unmatched. Germline CDR1 reads MNHEY; CDR2 reads SVGAGI. CDR3 length: 14 residues.